This entry concerns a single T cell receptor (beta chain). What it recognizes is unknown. This entry is derived from a study of cytomegalovirus exposure and HLA in healthy donors. General study results and limits: The study recorded 164 TCR beta chains that were cytomegalovirus-associated.

Amplification used 60 Vbeta primers and 13 Jbeta primers. TCRdb keeps only in-frame clones here, not all; method: immunoSEQ multiplex PCR. The data show 60,000 to 70,000 clones, about four fifths seen once. The sample comprised PBMCs. The receptor was derived from a woman aged 30 to 39 in good health and CMV-seronegative.

This chain's CDR3 is CASSFSFRVTEAFF. CDR3 in DNA: TGTGCCAGCAGCTTTTCATTCAGGGTCACTGAAGCTTTCTTT. The V gene is TRBV7-2, the J gene TRBJ1-1; D is possibly TRBD1 (5 bases). This CDR3 spans 14 amino acids. V lost 3 bases to trimming and J lost 4 bases, with 12 bases between them. Germline-derived CDR1 and CDR2 are SGHTA and FQGNSA. Combining the CDR3 with reference TRBV7-2 and TRBJ1-1 gives the whole variable domain GAGVSQSPSNKVTEKGKDVELRCDPISGHTALYWYRQSLGQGLEFLIYFQGNSAPDKSGLPSDRFSAERTGGSVSTLTIQRTQQEDSAVYLCASSFSFRVTEAFFGQGTRLTVV.